The 19 T cell receptor beta chains reported below all come from one sample, sequenced in a study of T-cell reconstitution after alpha-beta-depleted transplantation in children (dated by TCRdb to the mid-2010s). Libraries were built with PCR. This sample was sequenced with an Illumina HiSeq 2500. To normalize quantification of the TCRbeta repertoire, the TCR libraries were built with molecular barcoding that relied on unique molecular identifiers. TCRdb's own reprocessing of the public reads used fastp at Q25 and MiXCR and kept productive beta chains. Rows matching on CDR3 protein sequence are summarized as one entry with the most common DNA and genes. Within this sample are about 400,000 distinct CDR3 sequences, with 13% of them counted one time only. In total, the top ten clones hold approximately 4.3% of the sample. Source: PBMCs, taken from the stem cell graft. These receptors were taken from a human donor who donated a stem cell graft to a child with Fanconi anemia.

The chain has TRBV7-8 and TRBJ1-2; a possible D gene is TRBD1 (5 bases). The V gene's germline CDR1 is SGHVS and CDR2 FQNEAQ. The CDR3 runs 15 residues. Trimming removed 1 base at V and 7 bases at J, with 16 bases between. The CDR3 region is CASSLVQGKVPGYTF. CDR3 sequence (DNA): TGTGCCAGCAGCTTAGTTCAGGGAAAGGTTCCTGGCTACACCTTC.

The chain recombines TRBV21-1 with TRBJ1-5; TRBD1 reflects the table's D call only, with no check against the DNA. TRBV21-1 is reported as a pseudogene. There are 14 residues in the CDR3. The CDR3 spells CASSKSCPLQPQHF. The CDR3 DNA reads TGTGCCAGCAGCAAATCGTGTCCCTTGCAGCCCCAGCATTTT.

This clonotype has a count of ten or more. The chain carries TRBV29-1 and TRBJ1-5, with a weak D call TRBD1 (6 bases). Trimming left V 5 bases short and J 0 bases short, with 11 bases between. Germline V CDR1 and CDR2: SQVTM, ANQGSEA. The CDR3 length is 14 residues. The DNA of the CDR3 is TGCAGCGTTTCACAGGGTAATAGCAATCAGCCCCAGCATTTT. Translation gives CSVSQGNSNQPQHF.

This clonotype was seen only a few times. The V call is TRBV13, the J call TRBJ2-7; D is perhaps TRBD2 (5 bases). Germline assignment: CDR1 PRHDT and CDR2 FYEKMQ (reference sequence). V lost 2 bases and J 6 bases, leaving 17 bases between the germline ends. The CDR3 is 15 residues long. The CDR3 nucleotides are TGTGCCAGCAGCTTATCGGGGAAAGGGAAAGGCGAGCAGTACTTC. This encodes CASSLSGKGKGEQYF.

This clonotype has just a few counts. The rearrangement links TRBV12-3 or TRBV12-4 to TRBJ1-4; 7 bases match TRBD1. The J segment lost 9 bases and the V segment lost 5 bases, leaving 6 bases of the junction unmatched. The CDR3 runs 13 residues. The CDR3 spells CASSPRQGQKLFF. The CDR3 DNA reads TGTGCCAGCAGTCCTAGACAGGGACAAAAACTGTTTTTT.

V gene TRBV29-1 combines with J gene TRBJ2-7; 12 bases fit TRBD1. The germline V gene has CDR1 SQVTM and CDR2 ANQGSEA. The V gene end was trimmed by 5 bases and the J gene end by 5 bases; junction bases not matched to a gene: 7. The CDR3 has 14 amino acids. Written as DNA, the CDR3 is TGCAGCGTTAAGTTGCGGGACAGGGGGCACGAGCAGTACTTC. This sequence encodes CSVKLRDRGHEQYF.

The table lists this clonotype with many counts. This chain uses TRBV29-1 with TRBJ2-3, with 7 positions matching TRBD2. The CDR3 is made up of 14 amino acids. CDR1 and CDR2 from the germline V gene are SQVTM and ANQGSEA. With 4 bases clipped from V and 4 bases from J, the junction kept 8 bases outside the gene matches. DNA for the CDR3: TGCAGCGTTGTGGGAGGGGAAGGGGCAGATACGCAGTATTTT. This codes for CSVVGGEGADTQYF.

This clonotype was detected many times. The chain combines TRBV6-2 or TRBV6-3 with TRBJ2-3, with TRBD2 as a possible D gene (7 bases). The CDR3 is made up of 20 amino acids. Between the trimmed V and J ends, which lost 2 bases and 3 bases, there was a span of 27 bases. Germline V gene lookup returns CDR1 MNHEY and CDR2 SVGEGT. The CDR3 is CASSYPTPGGPRGGTDTQYF. CDR3 DNA sequence: TGTGCCAGCAGTTACCCGACCCCGGGGGGCCCCCGGGGTGGTACAGATACGCAGTATTTT.

This clonotype was detected many times. The rearrangement links TRBV5-8 to TRBJ1-2; tentative D call: TRBD1 (5 bases). Germline CDR1 and CDR2: SGHTS and YDEGEE. V shed 2 bases and J shed 7 bases, with 15 bases lying between them. CDR3 length: 14 residues. The CDR3 sequence: CASSFDRSNAGYTF. The CDR3, as DNA: TGTGCCAGCAGCTTTGACAGATCGAACGCTGGCTACACCTTC.

The table lists this clonotype with many counts. The genes are TRBV29-1 and TRBJ1-1, with 7 bases matching TRBD1. CDR1 and CDR2 from the germline V gene are SQVTM and ANQGSEA. V lost 4 bases and J lost 0; bases outside the gene matches: 2. This CDR3 has 13 amino acids. CDR3 in DNA: TGCAGCGTTGCGACAGGGCTGAACACTGAAGCTTTCTTT. This sequence encodes CSVATGLNTEAFF. Full variable domain (remainder filled in from reference TRBV29-1 and TRBJ1-1): SAVISQKPSRDICQRGTSLTIQCQVDSQVTMMFWYRQQPGQSLTLIATANQGSEATYESGFVIDKFPISRPNLTFSTLTVSNMSPEDSSIYLCSVATGLNTEAFFGQGTRLTVV.

This clonotype came up many times. The chain recombines TRBV7-2 with TRBJ2-3; D perhaps matches TRBD1 (6 bases). The germline CDR1 and CDR2 sequences are SGHTA and FQGNSA. The CDR3 has 14 residues. Trimming took off 1 base at V and 5 bases at J, with 10 bases between the two ends. The CDR3 is CASSLVGGGDTQYF. The CDR3 DNA reads as TGTGCCAGCAGCTTAGTAGGGGGTGGAGATACGCAGTATTTT. The whole variable domain, filled in from reference TRBV7-2 and TRBJ2-3, reads GAGVSQSPSNKVTEKGKDVELRCDPISGHTALYWYRQSLGQGLEFLIYFQGNSAPDKSGLPSDRFSAERTGGSVSTLTIQRTQQEDSAVYLCASSLVGGGDTQYFGPGTRLTVL.

This clonotype appeared a few times. The J gene is TRBJ2-3, the V gene TRBV18; D gene unclear. Germline loops: CDR1 KGHSH, CDR2 LQKENI. The V end lost 2 bases, the J end lost 2 bases, and 5 bases lay between the germline ends. CDR3 length equals 13 residues. CDR3 DNA: TGTGCCAGCTCACCATCAATCACAGATACGCAGTATTTT. Its protein product is CASSPSITDTQYF.

The chain joins TRBV6-2 or TRBV6-3 to TRBJ2-5, with D unresolved. Germline V CDR1 and CDR2: MNHEY, SVGEGT. The V and J ends lost 0 bases and 2 bases respectively, with 4 bases between them. The length of the CDR3 is 13 residues. This chain's CDR3 is CASSYSWQETQYF. Here the CDR3 DNA reads TGTGCCAGCAGTTACTCTTGGCAAGAGACCCAGTACTTC.

This clonotype has more than one count but fewer than ten. The chain links TRBV7-9 to TRBJ1-2; D possibly corresponds to TRBD1 (5 bases). With 5 bases removed from V and 8 bases from J, the gap between germline ends came to 21 bases. In germline, CDR1 is SEHNR, CDR2 FQNEAQ (reference sequence). This CDR3 is built from 15 residues. Here the CDR3 DNA reads TGTGCCAGCAGCGGACAACTAGAACGAGCTGGCGGCTACACCTTC. Translation gives CASSGQLERAGGYTF.

This clonotype was detected a few times. The chain recombines TRBV30 with TRBJ1-1; weak D call: TRBD1 (5 bases). The V end was cut by 0 bases, the J end by 4 bases, with 15 bases between. Per the germline V gene, CDR1 is GTSNPN and CDR2 is SVGIG (reference sequence). This CDR3 has 15 residues. CDR3 sequence: CAWSVPRQGFTEAFF. The DNA of the CDR3 is TGTGCCTGGAGTGTCCCCCGGCAGGGTTTCACTGAAGCTTTCTTT.

This clonotype was seen a handful of times. The CDR3 reads CASSPGGGTVYGYTF. CDR3 coding DNA: TGCGCCAGCAGCCCCGGGGGAGGGACAGTCTATGGCTACACCTTC. The chain carries TRBV5-1 and TRBJ1-2, with TRBD1 matching 7 bases. Unmatched junction bases numbered 10, after V lost 4 bases and J lost 4 bases. The CDR3 runs to 15 residues. Germline CDR1 is SGHRS and CDR2 is YFSETQ.

This chain links TRBV9 with TRBJ2-7, with TRBD1 matching 9 bases. CDR3 length equals 14 residues. Per germline, CDR1 SGDLS and CDR2 YYNGEE. V lost 3 bases and J lost 2; bases outside the gene matches: 3. The CDR3, as DNA: TGTGCCAGCAGCGGAGGGACAGGGCCCTACGAGCAGTACTTC. Encoded protein: CASSGGTGPYEQYF.

The chain recombines TRBV19 with TRBJ1-5; weak D call: TRBD1 (6 bases). Germline CDR1 is LNHDA and CDR2 is SQIVND (reference sequence). This CDR3 has 16 residues. V lost 4 bases to trimming and J lost 1 base, with 14 bases between them. CDR3: CASSKGGRRSNQPQHF. The CDR3 nucleotides are TGTGCCAGTAGTAAGGGGGGGAGAAGAAGCAATCAGCCCCAGCATTTT.

The chain combines TRBV5-1 with TRBJ2-3; D gene uncertain. The ends were cut back, 0 bases at V and 0 bases at J, with 5 bases in the middle. The germline V gene encodes CDR1 SGHRS and CDR2 YFSETQ. The CDR3 sequence is 14 residues long. CDR3 sequence (DNA): TGCGCCAGCAGCTTGGAATCTAGCACAGATACGCAGTATTTT. Its translation is CASSLESSTDTQYF.